The present entry profiles one T cell receptor (beta chain) with its context. The data derive from a study of T cell responses to AZD1222 COVID-19 vaccine. V was shortened by 2 bases and J by 4 bases, with 15 bases between the two germline ends. Germline CDR1 SGHRS, CDR2 YFSETQ. The CDR3 is 15 amino acids. The data were produced by immunoSEQ multiplex PCR, yet TCRdb's version contains in-frame clones alone and is incomplete. The repertoire holds around 80,000 clones, with more than 85% as singletons. The chain employs TRBV5-1 and TRBJ1-1; perhaps TRBD1 as D (5 bases). This TCR derives from an adult who received the AZD1222 COVID-19 vaccine. The material was peripheral blood, obtained 28 days after the second AZD1222 dose. CDR3 bases: TGCGCCAGCAGCTTTGGGGAGGGGTCGGCCACTGAAGCTTTCTTT. Translating gives CASSFGEGSATEAFF. Complete variable domain (other parts from reference TRBV5-1 and TRBJ1-1): KAGVTQTPRYLIKTRGQQVTLSCSPISGHRSVSWYQQTPGQGLQFLFEYFSETQRNKGNFPGRFSGRQFSNSRSEMNVSTLELGDSALYLCASSFGEGSATEAFFGQGTRLTVV.